These T cell receptor beta chains were read from a single sample in a study of T cells in Graves' hyperthyroidism and ophthalmopathy. A single record per CDR3 protein comes from TCRdb applying MiXCR to the multiplex PCR reads. This sample yields fewer than 700,000 distinct CDR3 sequences, of which roughly 15% are seen a single time; 3.8% belongs to the top ten. Sequencing was performed on blood. The receptors originated from a woman in her thirties with Graves' hyperthyroidism. Each CDR3 is given with its conserved first and last residue. The D gene is left open where the match is weak. A clone size is listed for some rows: how often the clone was seen (once, few, many), or a class if it is expanded.

few	TRBJ2-2	TRBV6-2/TRBV6-3	.	14	TGTGCCAGCAGTTACCACAGCGCTACCGGGGAGCTGTTTTTT	CASSYHSATGELFF
.	TRBJ2-6	TRBV9	TRBD1	17	TGTGCCAGCAGGGACCCGGGACAGACCTCTGGGGCCAACGTCCTGACTTTC	CASRDPGQTSGANVLTF
.	TRBJ2-7	TRBV30	.	15	TGTGCCTGGAGTGTACCTGGCGGGAACTCCTACGAGCAGTACTTC	CAWSVPGGNSYEQYF
many	TRBJ1-5	TRBV6-1	.	15	TGTGCCAGCAGTGAATGGAGCAGCTCCAATCAGCCCCAGCATTTT	CASSEWSSSNQPQHF
few	TRBJ1-2	TRBV2	.	13	TGTGCCAGCCTACCGACAGGAAGCTCTGGCTACACCTTC	CASLPTGSSGYTF
.	TRBJ2-7	TRBV27	.	14	TGTGCCAGCAACCAATGGGGCAGGGGCCATGAGCAGTACTTC	CASNQWGRGHEQYF
once	TRBJ2-7	TRBV6-5	.	13	TGTGCCAGCAGTCACCCTAACAGGTACGAGCAGTACTTC	CASSHPNRYEQYF
.	TRBJ2-7	TRBV7-2	.	15	TGTGCCAGCAGCTTAGGGGTAGTAGCCTTCTACGAGCAGTACTTC	CASSLGVVAFYEQYF
.	TRBJ2-3	TRBV6-2/TRBV6-3	.	11	TGTGCCAGCACACATACAGATACGCAGTATTTT	CASTHTDTQYF
many	TRBJ1-1	TRBV24-1	.	12	TGTGCCACCAGGAGCGGAGGCACTGAAGCTTTCTTT	CATRSGGTEAFF
.	TRBJ1-5	TRBV28	TRBD1	15	TGTGCCAGCAGTGCCTGGACAGGGGGGTCTAGGCCCCAGCATTTT	CASSAWTGGSRPQHF
.	TRBJ2-2	TRBV7-8	TRBD2	16	TGTGCCAGCAGCGCCCGGACTAGCGGGAACACCGGGGAGCTGTTTTTT	CASSARTSGNTGELFF
many	TRBJ2-7	TRBV2	.	15	TGTGCCAGCACCAAGACAGTAATCCGCTCCTACGAGCAGTACTTC	CASTKTVIRSYEQYF
many	TRBJ2-7	TRBV5-1	.	15	TGCGCCAGCAGCTTGGCAGGGCTCCCTTACTACGAGCAGTACTTC	CASSLAGLPYYEQYF
many	TRBJ2-7	TRBV6-1	.	13	TGTGCCAGCCGATCCGGGGGGCCCTACGAGCAGTACTTC	CASRSGGPYEQYF
many	TRBJ1-2	TRBV12-5	TRBD1	20	TGTGCTAGTGGTTTTCTCCCTCCAACACCCGGGACAGGGTCGGCGAGGTCCTGCACCTTC	CASGFLPPTPGTGSARSCTF
many	TRBJ2-1	TRBV30	.	11	TGTGCCTGGACTTCAACCCATGAGCAGTTCTTC	CAWTSTHEQFF
many	TRBJ1-2	TRBV28	TRBD1	15	TGTGCCAGCAGTTTACCGGGACAGGGGAACTATGGCTACACCTTC	CASSLPGQGNYGYTF
many	TRBJ2-7	TRBV29-1	TRBD2	13	TGCAGCGTTGAACTAGCGGGAGGGTACGAGCAGTACTTC	CSVELAGGYEQYF
many	TRBJ2-3	TRBV7-2	.	16	TGTGCCAGCAGCTTAGGGGGGGGGCTTATCACAGATACGCAGTATTTT	CASSLGGGLITDTQYF
.	TRBJ1-3	TRBV10-3	.	14	TGTGCCATCAGTGAGTCCAGGGTTGGAAACACCATATATTTT	CAISESRVGNTIYF
.	TRBJ2-1	TRBV5-1	TRBD1	15	TGCGCCAGCAGGATTGACAGGGGTCAATACAATGAGCAGTTCTTC	CASRIDRGQYNEQFF
.	TRBJ2-2	TRBV9	TRBD2	17	TGTGCCAGCAGCGTCGGGTGGCTAGCGGGCCAAACCGGGGAGCTGTTTTTT	CASSVGWLAGQTGELFF
many	TRBJ2-7	TRBV6-1	.	16	TGTGCCAGCAGACAGGGTATGAGGGGCGGCGGATACGAGCAGTACTTC	CASRQGMRGGGYEQYF
.	TRBJ2-2	TRBV4-1	TRBD2	16	TGCGCCAGCAGCCAAGAAGGGGTTAGCGGGACCGGGGAGCTGTTTTTT	CASSQEGVSGTGELFF
many	TRBJ2-5	TRBV7-8	.	15	TGTGCCAGCAGCTTAGGTCGGACTCTACTGGAGACCCAGTACTTC	CASSLGRTLLETQYF
.	TRBJ1-5	TRBV19	.	15	TGTGCCAGTAGTATTATGGTGGGAAGCAATCAGCCCCAGCATTTT	CASSIMVGSNQPQHF